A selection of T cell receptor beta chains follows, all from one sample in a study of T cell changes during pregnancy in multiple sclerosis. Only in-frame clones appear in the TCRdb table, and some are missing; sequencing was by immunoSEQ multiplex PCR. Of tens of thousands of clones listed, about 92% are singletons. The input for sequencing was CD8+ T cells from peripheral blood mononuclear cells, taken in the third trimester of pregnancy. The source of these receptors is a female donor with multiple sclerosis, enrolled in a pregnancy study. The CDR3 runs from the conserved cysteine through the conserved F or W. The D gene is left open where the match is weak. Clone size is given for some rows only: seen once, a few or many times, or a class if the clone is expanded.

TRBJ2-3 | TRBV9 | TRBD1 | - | CASGSPSTGPITDTQYF | TGTGCCAGCGGCAGCCCATCGACAGGGCCCATCACAGATACGCAGTATTTT
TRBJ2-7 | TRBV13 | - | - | CASSVGGDSKKDEQYF | TGTGCCAGCAGCGTCGGCGGGGACTCTAAGAAAGACGAGCAGTACTTC
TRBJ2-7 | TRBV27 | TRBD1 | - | CASTTGGGEQYF | TGTGCCAGCACGACAGGGGGCGGCGAGCAGTACTTC
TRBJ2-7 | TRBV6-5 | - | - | CASSYGGASYEQYF | TGTGCCAGCAGTTACGGCGGGGCCTCCTACGAGCAGTACTTC
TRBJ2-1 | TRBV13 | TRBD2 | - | CASSLILAGGQAEQFF | TGTGCCAGCAGCTTAATCCTAGCGGGGGGTCAGGCTGAGCAGTTCTTC
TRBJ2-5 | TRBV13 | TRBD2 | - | CASSLASGGPGETQYF | TGTGCCAGCAGCTTAGCTAGCGGGGGGCCAGGAGAGACCCAGTACTTC
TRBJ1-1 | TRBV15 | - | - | CATSRGQRMNTEAFF | TGTGCCACCAGCAGAGGACAGAGAATGAACACTGAAGCTTTCTTT
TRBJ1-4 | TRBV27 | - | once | CASSCPPGPGGEKLFF | TGTGCCAGCAGTTGCCCACCGGGCCCCGGAGGGGAAAAACTGTTTTTT
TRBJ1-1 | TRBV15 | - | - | CATSRNREGDTEAFF | TGTGCCACCAGCAGAAACAGGGAGGGGGACACTGAAGCTTTCTTT
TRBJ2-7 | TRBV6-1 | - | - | CASSESTAYEQYF | TGTGCCAGCAGTGAATCGACAGCCTACGAGCAGTACTTC
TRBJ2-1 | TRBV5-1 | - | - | CASGSEGHSSYNEQFF | TGCGCCAGCGGATCCGAGGGACACAGCTCCTACAATGAGCAGTTCTTC
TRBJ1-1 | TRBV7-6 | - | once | CASSSHSNTEAFF | TGTGCCAGCAGCTCCCACTCGAACACTGAAGCTTTCTTT
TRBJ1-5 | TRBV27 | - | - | CASSSQGYSNQPQHF | TGTGCCAGCAGTTCCCAGGGTTATAGCAATCAGCCCCAGCATTTT
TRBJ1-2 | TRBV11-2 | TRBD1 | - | CASSAGTGYGYTF | TGTGCCAGCAGCGCCGGGACAGGCTATGGCTACACCTTC
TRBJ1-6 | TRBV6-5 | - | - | CASSYSLNSPLHF | TGTGCCAGCAGTTACAGCCTAAATTCACCCCTCCACTTT
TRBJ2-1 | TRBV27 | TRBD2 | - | CASSYTSGGINEQFF | TGTGCCAGCAGTTACACTAGCGGGGGGATCAATGAGCAGTTCTTC
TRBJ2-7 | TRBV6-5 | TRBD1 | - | CASRGTGSSYEQYF | TGTGCCAGCAGAGGGACAGGCAGCTCCTACGAGCAGTACTTC
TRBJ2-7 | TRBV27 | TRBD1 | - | CASSLWSGTGDHEQYF | TGTGCCAGCAGTTTGTGGTCCGGGACAGGGGACCACGAGCAGTACTTC